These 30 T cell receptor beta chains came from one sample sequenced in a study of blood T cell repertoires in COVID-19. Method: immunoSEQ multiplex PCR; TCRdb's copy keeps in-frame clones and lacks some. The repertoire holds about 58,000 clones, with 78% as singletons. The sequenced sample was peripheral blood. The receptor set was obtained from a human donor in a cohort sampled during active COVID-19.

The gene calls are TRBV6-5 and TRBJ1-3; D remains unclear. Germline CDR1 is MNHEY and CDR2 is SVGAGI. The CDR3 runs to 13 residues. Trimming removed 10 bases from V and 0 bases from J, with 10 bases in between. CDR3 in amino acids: CATRTFSGNTIYF. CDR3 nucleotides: TGTGCCACCCGGACTTTCTCTGGAAACACCATATATTTT.

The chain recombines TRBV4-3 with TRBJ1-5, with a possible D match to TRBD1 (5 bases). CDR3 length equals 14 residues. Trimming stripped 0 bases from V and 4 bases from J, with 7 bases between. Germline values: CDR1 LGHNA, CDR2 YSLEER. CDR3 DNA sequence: TGCGCCAGCAGCCAAGATCAGGGAAATCAGCCCCAGCATTTT. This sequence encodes CASSQDQGNQPQHF.

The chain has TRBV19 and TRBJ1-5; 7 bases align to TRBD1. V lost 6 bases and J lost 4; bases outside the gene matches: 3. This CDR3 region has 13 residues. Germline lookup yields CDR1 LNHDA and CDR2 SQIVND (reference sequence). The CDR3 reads CASRRDRNQPQHF. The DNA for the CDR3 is TGTGCCAGTAGAAGGGACAGAAATCAGCCCCAGCATTTT.

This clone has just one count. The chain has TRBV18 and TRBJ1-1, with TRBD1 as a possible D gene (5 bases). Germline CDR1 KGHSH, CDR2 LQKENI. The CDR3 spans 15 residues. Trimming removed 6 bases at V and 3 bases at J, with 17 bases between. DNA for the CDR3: TGTGCCAGCTCCAAAACTCAGGGTTTACACACTGAAGCTTTCTTT. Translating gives CASSKTQGLHTEAFF.

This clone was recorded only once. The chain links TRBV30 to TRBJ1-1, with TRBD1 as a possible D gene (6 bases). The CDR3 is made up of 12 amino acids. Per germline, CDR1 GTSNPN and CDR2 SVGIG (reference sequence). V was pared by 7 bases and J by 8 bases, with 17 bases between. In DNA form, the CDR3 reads TGTGCCTTCGCGGACAGCGACTTCGAAGCTTTCTTT. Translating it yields CAFADSDFEAFF.

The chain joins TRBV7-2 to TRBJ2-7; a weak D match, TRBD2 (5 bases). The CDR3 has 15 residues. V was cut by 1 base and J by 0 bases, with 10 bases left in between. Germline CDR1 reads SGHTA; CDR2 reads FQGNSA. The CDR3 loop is CASSLGSGSSYEQYF. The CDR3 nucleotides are TGTGCCAGCAGCTTAGGGTCGGGGTCCTCCTACGAGCAGTACTTC.

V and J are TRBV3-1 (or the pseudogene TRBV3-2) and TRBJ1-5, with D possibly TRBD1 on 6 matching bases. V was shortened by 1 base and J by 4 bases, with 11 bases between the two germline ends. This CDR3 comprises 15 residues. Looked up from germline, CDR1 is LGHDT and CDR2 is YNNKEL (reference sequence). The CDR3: CASSQAGDLNQPQHF. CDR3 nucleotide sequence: TGTGCCAGCAGCCAAGCAGGGGACCTGAATCAGCCCCAGCATTTT.

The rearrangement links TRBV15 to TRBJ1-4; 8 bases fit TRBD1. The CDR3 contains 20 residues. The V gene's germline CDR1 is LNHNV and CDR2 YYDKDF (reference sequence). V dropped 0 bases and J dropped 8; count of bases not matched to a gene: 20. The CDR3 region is CATSREGDRIRGSTLEKLFF. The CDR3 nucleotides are TGTGCCACCAGCAGAGAGGGGGACAGGATCCGAGGCTCCACGTTGGAAAAACTGTTTTTT.

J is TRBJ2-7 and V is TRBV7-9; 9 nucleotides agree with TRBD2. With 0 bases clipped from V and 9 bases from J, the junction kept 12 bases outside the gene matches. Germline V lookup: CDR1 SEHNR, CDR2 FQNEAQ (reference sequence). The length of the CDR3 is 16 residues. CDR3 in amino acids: CASSLAQGLAKGWQYF. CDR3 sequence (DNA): TGTGCCAGCAGCTTAGCCCAAGGACTAGCGAAAGGGTGGCAGTACTTC.

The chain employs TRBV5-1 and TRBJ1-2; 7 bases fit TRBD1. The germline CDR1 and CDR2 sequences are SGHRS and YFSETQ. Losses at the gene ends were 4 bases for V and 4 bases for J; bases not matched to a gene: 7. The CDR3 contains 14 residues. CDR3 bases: TGCGCCAGCAGCGACCAGGGACAGTCCTATGGCTACACCTTC. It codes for CASSDQGQSYGYTF.

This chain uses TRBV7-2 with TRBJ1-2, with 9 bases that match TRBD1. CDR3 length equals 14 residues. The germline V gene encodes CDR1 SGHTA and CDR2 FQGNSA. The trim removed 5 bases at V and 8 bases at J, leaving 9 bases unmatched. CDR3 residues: CASSLGGQGLGYTF. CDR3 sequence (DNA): TGTGCCAGCAGCCTCGGGGGACAGGGCCTAGGCTACACCTTC. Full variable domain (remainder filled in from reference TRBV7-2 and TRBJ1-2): GAGVSQSPSNKVTEKGKDVELRCDPISGHTALYWYRQSLGQGLEFLIYFQGNSAPDKSGLPSDRFSAERTGGSVSTLTIQRTQQEDSAVYLCASSLGGQGLGYTFGSGTRLTVV.

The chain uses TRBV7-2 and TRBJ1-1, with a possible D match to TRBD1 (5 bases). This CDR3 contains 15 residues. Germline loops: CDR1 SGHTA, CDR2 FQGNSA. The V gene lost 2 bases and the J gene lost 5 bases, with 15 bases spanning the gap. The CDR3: CASSLIAGSRTEAFF. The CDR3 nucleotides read TGTGCCAGCAGCTTAATCGCAGGGTCGCGTACTGAAGCTTTCTTT.

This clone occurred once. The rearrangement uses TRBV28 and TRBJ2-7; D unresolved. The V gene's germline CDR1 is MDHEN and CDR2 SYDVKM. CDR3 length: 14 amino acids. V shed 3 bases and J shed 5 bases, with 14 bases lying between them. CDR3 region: CASSFFTSVHEQYF. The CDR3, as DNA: TGTGCCAGCAGTTTCTTTACGAGTGTCCACGAGCAGTACTTC. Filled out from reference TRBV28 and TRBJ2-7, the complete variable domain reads DVKVTQSSRYLVKRTGEKVFLECVQDMDHENMFWYRQDPGLGLRLIYFSYDVKMKEKGDIPEGYSVSREKKERFSLILESASTNQTSMYLCASSFFTSVHEQYFGPGTRLTVT.

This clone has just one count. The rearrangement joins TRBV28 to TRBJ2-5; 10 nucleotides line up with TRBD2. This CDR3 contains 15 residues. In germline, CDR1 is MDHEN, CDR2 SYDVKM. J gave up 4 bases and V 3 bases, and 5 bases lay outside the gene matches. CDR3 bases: TGTGCCAGCAGTTTGGGACTAGCGTTTGCAGAGACCCAGTACTTC. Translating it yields CASSLGLAFAETQYF.

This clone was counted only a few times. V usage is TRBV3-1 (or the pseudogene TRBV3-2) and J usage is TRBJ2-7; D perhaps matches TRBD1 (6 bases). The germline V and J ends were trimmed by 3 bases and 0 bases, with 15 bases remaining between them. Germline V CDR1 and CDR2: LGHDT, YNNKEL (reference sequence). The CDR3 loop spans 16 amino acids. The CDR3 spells CASSHRRGISSYEQYF. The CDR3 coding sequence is TGTGCCAGCAGCCATCGCAGGGGAATTAGCTCCTACGAGCAGTACTTC.

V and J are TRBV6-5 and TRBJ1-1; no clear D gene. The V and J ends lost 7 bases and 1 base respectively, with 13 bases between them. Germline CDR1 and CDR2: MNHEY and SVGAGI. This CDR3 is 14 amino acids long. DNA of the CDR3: TGTGCCAGCACCTCCGTTGGCCCGAACACTGAAGCTTTCTTT. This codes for CASTSVGPNTEAFF.

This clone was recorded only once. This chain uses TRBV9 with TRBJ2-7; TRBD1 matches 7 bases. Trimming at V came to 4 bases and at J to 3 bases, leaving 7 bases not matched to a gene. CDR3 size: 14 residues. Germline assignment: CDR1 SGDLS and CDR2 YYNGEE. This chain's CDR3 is CASSLSGTDYEQYF. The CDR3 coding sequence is TGTGCCAGCAGCCTTTCGGGGACAGACTACGAGCAGTACTTC. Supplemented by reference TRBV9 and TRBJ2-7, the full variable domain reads DSGVTQTPKHLITATGQRVTLRCSPRSGDLSVYWYQQSLDQGLQFLIQYYNGEERAKGNILERFSAQQFPDLHSELNLSSLELGDSALYFCASSLSGTDYEQYFGPGTRLTVT.

CDR3 DNA sequence: TGTGCCAGCAGTTGGGGGGGGGCAGTTTCTTTGACTAGCCCCAATGAGCAGTTCTTC. It yields the protein CASSWGGAVSLTSPNEQFF. V gene TRBV28 combines with J gene TRBJ2-1; maybe TRBD2 (7 bases). There are 19 residues in the CDR3. The V end was cut by 4 bases, the J end by 6 bases, with 28 bases between. Germline V gene lookup returns CDR1 MDHEN and CDR2 SYDVKM.

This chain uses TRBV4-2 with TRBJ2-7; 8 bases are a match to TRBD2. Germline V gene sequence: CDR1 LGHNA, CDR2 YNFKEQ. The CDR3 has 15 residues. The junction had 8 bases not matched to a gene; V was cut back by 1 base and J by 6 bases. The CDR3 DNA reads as TGTGCCAGCAGCCAAGCTTCCAGCGGGGGATCCGAGCAGTACTTC. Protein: CASSQASSGGSEQYF.

CDR3 residues: CASSSAGTGGKKGQYF. In nucleotides, the CDR3 is TGTGCCAGCAGCTCCGCGGGGACCGGGGGGAAAAAAGGGCAGTACTTC. The chain employs TRBV13 and TRBJ2-7; 7 bases align to TRBD2. Germline CDR1 reads PRHDT; CDR2 reads FYEKMQ (reference sequence). V lost 4 bases and J lost 9; bases outside the gene matches: 18. This CDR3 comprises 16 residues.

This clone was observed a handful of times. The CDR3 DNA reads TGCGCCAGCAGCACCCAACCTAGGTACAGCACAGATACGCAGTATTTT. Translated, it gives CASSTQPRYSTDTQYF. This sequence joins TRBV5-1 and TRBJ2-3; D is undetermined. In germline, CDR1 is SGHRS, CDR2 YFSETQ. Trimming pared 4 bases from V and 0 bases from J, leaving 15 bases between. There are 16 residues in the CDR3.

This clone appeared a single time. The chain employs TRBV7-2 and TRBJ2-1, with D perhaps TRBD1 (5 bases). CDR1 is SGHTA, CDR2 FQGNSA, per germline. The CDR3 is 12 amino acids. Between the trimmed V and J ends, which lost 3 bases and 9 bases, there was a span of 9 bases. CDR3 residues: CASSFRVREQFF. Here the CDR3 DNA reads TGTGCCAGCAGCTTCAGGGTCCGTGAGCAGTTCTTC. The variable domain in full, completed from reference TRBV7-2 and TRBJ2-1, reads GAGVSQSPSNKVTEKGKDVELRCDPISGHTALYWYRQSLGQGLEFLIYFQGNSAPDKSGLPSDRFSAERTGGSVSTLTIQRTQQEDSAVYLCASSFRVREQFFGPGTRLTVL.

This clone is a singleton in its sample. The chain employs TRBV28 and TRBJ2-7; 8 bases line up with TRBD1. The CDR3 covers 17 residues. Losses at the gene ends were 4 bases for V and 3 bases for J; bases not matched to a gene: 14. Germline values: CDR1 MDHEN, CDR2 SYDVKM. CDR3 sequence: CASSSGKWTGLIYEQYF. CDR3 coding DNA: TGTGCCAGCAGTTCGGGCAAATGGACAGGGCTAATCTACGAGCAGTACTTC.

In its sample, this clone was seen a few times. The CDR3 here is CASSLQARALTYGYTF. The CDR3 DNA follows: TGTGCCAGCAGTTTACAGGCCAGGGCCCTAACCTATGGCTACACCTTC. The chain employs TRBV28 and TRBJ1-2; possibly TRBD1 for D (5 bases). The CDR3 is 16 amino acids. Germline V CDR1 and CDR2: MDHEN, SYDVKM. Trimming left V 2 bases short and J 4 bases short, with 17 bases between.

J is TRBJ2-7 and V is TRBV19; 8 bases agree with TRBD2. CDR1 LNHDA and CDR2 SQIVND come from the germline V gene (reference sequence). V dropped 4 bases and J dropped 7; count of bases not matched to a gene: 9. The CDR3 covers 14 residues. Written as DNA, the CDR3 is TGTGCCAGTAGTAGCCCGGGAGGGACATGGGAGCAGTACTTC. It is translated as CASSSPGGTWEQYF.

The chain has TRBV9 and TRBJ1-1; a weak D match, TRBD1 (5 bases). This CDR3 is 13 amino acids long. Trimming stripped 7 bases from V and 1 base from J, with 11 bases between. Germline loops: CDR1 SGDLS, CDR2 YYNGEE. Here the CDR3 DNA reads TGTGCCAGCGCGGGGGGGAGGAACACTGAAGCTTTCTTT. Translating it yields CASAGGRNTEAFF.

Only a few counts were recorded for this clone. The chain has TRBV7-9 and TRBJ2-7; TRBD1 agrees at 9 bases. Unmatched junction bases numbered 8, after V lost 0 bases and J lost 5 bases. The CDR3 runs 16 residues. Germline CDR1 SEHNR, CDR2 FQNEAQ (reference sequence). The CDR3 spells CASSLANRGRLNEQYF. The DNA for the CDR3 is TGTGCCAGCAGCTTAGCGAACAGGGGGCGTCTAAACGAGCAGTACTTC.

CDR3 amino acids: CASSIRSTNEKLFF. The CDR3 bases are TGTGCCAGTAGTATACGGTCAACTAATGAAAAACTGTTTTTT. The chain joins TRBV19 to TRBJ1-4; unclear D gene. The CDR3 spans 14 residues. The V and J ends lost 2 bases and 0 bases respectively, with 4 bases between them. Per germline, CDR1 LNHDA and CDR2 SQIVND (reference sequence). Full variable domain (remainder filled in from reference TRBV19 and TRBJ1-4): DGGITQSPKYLFRKEGQNVTLSCEQNLNHDAMYWYRQDPGQGLRLIYYSQIVNDFQKGDIAEGYSVSREKKESFPLTVTSAQKNPTAFYLCASSIRSTNEKLFFGSGTQLSVL.

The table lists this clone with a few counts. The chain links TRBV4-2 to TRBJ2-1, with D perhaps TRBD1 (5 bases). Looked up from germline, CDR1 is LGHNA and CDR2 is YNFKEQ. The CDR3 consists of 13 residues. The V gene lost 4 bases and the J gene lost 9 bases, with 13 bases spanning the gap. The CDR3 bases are TGTGCCAGCAGCCCCAGGGTAGAGGCTGAGCAGTTCTTC. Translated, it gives CASSPRVEAEQFF.

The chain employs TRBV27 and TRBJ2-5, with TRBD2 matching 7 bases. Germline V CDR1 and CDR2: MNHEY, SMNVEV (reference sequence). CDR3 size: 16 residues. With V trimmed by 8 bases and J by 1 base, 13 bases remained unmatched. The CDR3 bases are TGTGCCAGCTCAGTTTTAACGCGGGGGAGCCAAGAGACCCAGTACTTC. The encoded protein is CASSVLTRGSQETQYF.